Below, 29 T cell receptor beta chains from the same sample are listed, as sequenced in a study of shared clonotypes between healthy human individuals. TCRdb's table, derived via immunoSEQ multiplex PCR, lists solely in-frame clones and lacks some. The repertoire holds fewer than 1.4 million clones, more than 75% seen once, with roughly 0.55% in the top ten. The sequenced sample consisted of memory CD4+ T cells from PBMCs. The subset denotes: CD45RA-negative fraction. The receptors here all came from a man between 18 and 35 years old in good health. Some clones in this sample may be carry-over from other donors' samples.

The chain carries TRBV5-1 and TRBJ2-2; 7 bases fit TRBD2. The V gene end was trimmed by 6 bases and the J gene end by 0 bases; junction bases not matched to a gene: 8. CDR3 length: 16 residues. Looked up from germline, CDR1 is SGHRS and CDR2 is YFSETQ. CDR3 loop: CASKWEGPSNTGELFF. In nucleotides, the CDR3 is TGCGCCAGCAAGTGGGAGGGACCGTCGAACACCGGGGAGCTGTTTTTT.

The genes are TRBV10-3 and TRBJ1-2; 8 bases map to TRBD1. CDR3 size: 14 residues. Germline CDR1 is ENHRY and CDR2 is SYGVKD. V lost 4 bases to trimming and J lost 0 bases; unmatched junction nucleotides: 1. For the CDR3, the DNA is TGTGCCATCAGTGGGGACAGGCCTAACTATGGCTACACCTTC. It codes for CAISGDRPNYGYTF.

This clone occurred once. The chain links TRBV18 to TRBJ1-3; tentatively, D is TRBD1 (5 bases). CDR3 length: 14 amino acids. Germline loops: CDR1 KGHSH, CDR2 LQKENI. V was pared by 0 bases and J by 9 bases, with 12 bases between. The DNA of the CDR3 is TGTGCCAGCTCACCACCGGGCAGGGCCGGCACCATATATTTT. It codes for CASSPPGRAGTIYF.

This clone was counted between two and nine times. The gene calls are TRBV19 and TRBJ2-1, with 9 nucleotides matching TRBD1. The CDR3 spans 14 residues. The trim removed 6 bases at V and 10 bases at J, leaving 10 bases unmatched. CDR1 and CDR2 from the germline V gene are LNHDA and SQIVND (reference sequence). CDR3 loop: CASRTGGVRDEQFF. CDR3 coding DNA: TGTGCCAGTAGGACAGGGGGTGTAAGGGACGAGCAGTTCTTC.

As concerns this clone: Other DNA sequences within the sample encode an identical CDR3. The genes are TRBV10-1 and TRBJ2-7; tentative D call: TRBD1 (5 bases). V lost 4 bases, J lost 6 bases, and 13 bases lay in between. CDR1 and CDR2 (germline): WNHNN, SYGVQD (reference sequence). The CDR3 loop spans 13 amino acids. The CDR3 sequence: CASSGSGRGEQYF. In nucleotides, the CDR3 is TGCGCCAGCAGTGGATCAGGGCGAGGCGAGCAGTACTTC.

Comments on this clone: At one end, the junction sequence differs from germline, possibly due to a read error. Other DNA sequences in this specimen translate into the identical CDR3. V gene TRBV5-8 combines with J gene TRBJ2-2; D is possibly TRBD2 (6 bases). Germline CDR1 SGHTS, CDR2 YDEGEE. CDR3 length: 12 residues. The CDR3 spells CASSLRHGGLFF. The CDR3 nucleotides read TGTGCCAGCAGCTTAAGGCACGGGGGGCTGTTTTTT.

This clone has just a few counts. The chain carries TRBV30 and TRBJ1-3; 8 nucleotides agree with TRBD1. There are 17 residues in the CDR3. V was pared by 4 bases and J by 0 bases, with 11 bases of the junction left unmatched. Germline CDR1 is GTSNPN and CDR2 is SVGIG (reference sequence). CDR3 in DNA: TGTGCCTGGAATACGGACAGGGTGAAAAGCTCTGGAAACACCATATATTTT. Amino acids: CAWNTDRVKSSGNTIYF.

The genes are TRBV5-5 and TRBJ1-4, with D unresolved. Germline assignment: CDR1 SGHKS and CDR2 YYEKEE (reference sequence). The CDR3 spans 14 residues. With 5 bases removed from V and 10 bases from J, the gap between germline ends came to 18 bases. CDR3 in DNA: TGTGCCAGCAGGCGACCGGCCGGGTCGGGAAAACTGTTTTTT. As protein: CASRRPAGSGKLFF.

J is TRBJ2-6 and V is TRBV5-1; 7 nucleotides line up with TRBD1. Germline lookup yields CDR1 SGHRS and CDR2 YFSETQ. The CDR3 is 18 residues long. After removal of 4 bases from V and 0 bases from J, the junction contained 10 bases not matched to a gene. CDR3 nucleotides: TGCGCCAGCAGCCCAGGACAGGCCTACCTCTCTGGGGCCAACGTCCTGACTTTC. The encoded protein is CASSPGQAYLSGANVLTF.

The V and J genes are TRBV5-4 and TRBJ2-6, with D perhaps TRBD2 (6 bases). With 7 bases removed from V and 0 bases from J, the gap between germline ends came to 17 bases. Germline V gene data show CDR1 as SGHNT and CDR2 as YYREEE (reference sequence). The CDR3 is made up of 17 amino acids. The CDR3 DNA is TGTGCCAGCGGGTTGGGAGGAGGGGCCTCTGGGGCCAACGTCCTGACTTTC. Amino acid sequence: CASGLGGGASGANVLTF.

The CDR3 region has the DNA TGTGCCAGCGGGGGGTACAGTATTATGTACGAGCAGTACTTC. It translates to CASGGYSIMYEQYF. The gene calls are TRBV2 and TRBJ2-7; tentatively, D is TRBD2 (6 bases). The CDR3 spans 14 residues. Germline values: CDR1 SNHLY, CDR2 FYNNEI. V was trimmed by 8 bases and J by 4 bases, leaving 18 bases between them.

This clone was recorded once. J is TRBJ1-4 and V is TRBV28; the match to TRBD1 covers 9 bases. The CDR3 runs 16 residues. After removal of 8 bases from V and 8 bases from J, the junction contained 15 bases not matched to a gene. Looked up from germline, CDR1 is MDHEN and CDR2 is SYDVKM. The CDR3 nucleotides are TGTGCCAGCGGCGATCCTTCAACAGGGGGCGGAGAAAAACTGTTTTTT. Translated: CASGDPSTGGGEKLFF.

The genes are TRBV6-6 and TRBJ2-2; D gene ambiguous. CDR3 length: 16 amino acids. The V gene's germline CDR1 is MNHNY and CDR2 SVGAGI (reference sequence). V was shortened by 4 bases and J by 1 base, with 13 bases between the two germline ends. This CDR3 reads CASSSQSQVNTGELFF. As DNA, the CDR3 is TGTGCCAGCAGTTCCCAATCTCAAGTGAACACCGGGGAGCTGTTTTTT.

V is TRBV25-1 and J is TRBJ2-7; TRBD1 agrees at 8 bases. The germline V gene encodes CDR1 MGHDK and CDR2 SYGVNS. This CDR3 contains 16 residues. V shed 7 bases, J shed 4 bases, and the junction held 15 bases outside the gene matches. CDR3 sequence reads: CASTAGTGRDLYEQYF. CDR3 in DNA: TGTGCCAGCACCGCCGGGACAGGTAGAGACCTTTACGAGCAGTACTTC.

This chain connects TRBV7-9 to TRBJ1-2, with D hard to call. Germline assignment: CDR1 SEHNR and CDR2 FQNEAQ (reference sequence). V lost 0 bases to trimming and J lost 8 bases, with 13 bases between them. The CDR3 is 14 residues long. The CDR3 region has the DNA TGTGCCAGCAGCTTAGCTGGGTGGACGCAGGGCTACACCTTC. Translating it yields CASSLAGWTQGYTF.

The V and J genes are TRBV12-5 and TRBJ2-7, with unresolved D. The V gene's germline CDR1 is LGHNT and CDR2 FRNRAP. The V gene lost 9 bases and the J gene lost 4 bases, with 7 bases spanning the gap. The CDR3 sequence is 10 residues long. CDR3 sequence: CASPRYEQYF. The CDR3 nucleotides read TGTGCTAGCCCGAGATACGAGCAGTACTTC.

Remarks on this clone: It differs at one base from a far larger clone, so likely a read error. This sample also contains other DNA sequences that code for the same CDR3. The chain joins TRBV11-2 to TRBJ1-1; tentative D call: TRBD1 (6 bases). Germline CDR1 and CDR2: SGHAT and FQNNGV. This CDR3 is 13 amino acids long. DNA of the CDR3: TGTGCCAGCACCGCCTGGGGGGGCACTGAAGCTTTCTTC. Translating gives CASTAWGGTEAFF.

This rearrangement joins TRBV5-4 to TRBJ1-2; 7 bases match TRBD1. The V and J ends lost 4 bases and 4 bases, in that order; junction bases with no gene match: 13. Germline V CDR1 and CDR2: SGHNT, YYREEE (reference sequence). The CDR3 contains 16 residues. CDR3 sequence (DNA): TGTGCCAGCAGCCACGGGGAGGGGGCTGCTGGCTATGGCTACACCTTC. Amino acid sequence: CASSHGEGAAGYGYTF.

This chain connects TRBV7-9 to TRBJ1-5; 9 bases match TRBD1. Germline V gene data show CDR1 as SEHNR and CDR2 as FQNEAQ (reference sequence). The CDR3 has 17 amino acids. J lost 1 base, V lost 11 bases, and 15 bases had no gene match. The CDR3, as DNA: TGTGCCCGGTGGGACAGGGACATAGGAGGGAGCAATCAGCCCCAGCATTTT. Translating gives CARWDRDIGGSNQPQHF. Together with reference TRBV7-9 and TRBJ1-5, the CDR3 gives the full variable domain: DTGVSQNPRHKITKRGQNVTFRCDPISEHNRLYWYRQTLGQGPEFLTYFQNEAQLEKSRLLSDRFSAERPKGSFSTLEIQRTEQGDSAMYLCARWDRDIGGSNQPQHFGDGTRLSIL.

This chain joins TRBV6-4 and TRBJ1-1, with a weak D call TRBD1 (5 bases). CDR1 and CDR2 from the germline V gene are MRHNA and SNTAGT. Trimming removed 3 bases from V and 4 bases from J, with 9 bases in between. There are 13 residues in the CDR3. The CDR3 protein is CASSEMRGTEAFF. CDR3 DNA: TGTGCCAGCAGTGAGATGAGGGGCACTGAAGCTTTCTTT.

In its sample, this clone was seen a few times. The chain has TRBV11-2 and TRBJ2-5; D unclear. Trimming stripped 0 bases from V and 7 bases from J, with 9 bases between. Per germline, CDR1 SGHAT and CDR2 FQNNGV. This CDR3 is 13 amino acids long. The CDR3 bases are TGTGCCAGCAGCTTAGAGCCCTCACGGACCCAGTACTTC. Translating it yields CASSLEPSRTQYF. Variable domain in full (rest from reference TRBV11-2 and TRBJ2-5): EAGVAQSPRYKIIEKRQSVAFWCNPISGHATLYWYQQILGQGPKLLIQFQNNGVVDDSQLPKDRFSAERLKGVDSTLKIQPAKLEDSAVYLCASSLEPSRTQYFGPGTRLLVL.

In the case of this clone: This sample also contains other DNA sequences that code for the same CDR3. CDR3 sequence: CAWKRANEKLFF. In nucleotides, the CDR3 is TGTGCCTGGAAAAGGGCTAATGAAAAACTGTTTTTT. The genes are TRBV30 and TRBJ1-4; no clear D. Germline V gene data show CDR1 as GTSNPN and CDR2 as SVGIG (reference sequence). V shed 4 bases and J shed 3 bases, with 6 bases lying between them. The length of the CDR3 is 12 residues.

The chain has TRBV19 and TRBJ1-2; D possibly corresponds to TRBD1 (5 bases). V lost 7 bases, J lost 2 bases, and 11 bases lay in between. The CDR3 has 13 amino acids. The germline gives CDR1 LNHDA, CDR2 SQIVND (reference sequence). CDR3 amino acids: CASTGGRNYGYTF. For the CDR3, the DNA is TGTGCCAGTACCGGGGGACGGAACTATGGCTACACCTTC.

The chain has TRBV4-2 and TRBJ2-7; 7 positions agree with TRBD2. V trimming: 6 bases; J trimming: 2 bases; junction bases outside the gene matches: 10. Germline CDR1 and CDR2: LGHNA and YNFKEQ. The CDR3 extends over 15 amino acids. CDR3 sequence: CASRTVAGTTYEQYF. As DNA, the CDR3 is TGTGCCAGCAGGACTGTGGCAGGGACTACCTACGAGCAGTACTTC.

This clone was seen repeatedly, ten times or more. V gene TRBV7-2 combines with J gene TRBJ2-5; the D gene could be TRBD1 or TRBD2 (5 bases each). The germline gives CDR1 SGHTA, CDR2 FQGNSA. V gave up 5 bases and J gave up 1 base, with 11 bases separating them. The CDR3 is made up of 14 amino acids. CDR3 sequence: CASSTQGVQETQYF. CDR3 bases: TGTGCCAGCAGCACTCAGGGAGTCCAAGAGACCCAGTACTTC.

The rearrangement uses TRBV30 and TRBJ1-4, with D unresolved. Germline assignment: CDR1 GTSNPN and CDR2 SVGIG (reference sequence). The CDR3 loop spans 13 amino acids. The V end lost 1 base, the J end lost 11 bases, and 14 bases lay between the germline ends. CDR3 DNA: TGTGCCTGGAGTGGGGTTCCCCTTAGGAAACTGTTTTTT. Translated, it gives CAWSGVPLRKLFF.

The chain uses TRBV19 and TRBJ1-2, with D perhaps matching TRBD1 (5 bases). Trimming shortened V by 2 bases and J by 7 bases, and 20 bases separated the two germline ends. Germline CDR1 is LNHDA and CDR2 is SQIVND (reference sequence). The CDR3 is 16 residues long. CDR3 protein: CASSIRGSSGFGGYTF. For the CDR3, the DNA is TGTGCCAGTAGTATAAGGGGTTCGTCAGGGTTCGGTGGCTACACCTTC. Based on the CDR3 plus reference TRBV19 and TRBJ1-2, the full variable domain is DGGITQSPKYLFRKEGQNVTLSCEQNLNHDAMYWYRQDPGQGLRLIYYSQIVNDFQKGDIAEGYSVSREKKESFPLTVTSAQKNPTAFYLCASSIRGSSGFGGYTFGSGTRLTVV.

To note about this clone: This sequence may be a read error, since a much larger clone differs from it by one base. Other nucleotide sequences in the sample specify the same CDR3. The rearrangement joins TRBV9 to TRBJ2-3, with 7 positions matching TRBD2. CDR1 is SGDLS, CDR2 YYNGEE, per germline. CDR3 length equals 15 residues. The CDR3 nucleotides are TGTGCCAGCAGCGCCCAAGCGGGGAGCACAGATACGCAGTACTTT. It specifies CASSAQAGSTDTQYF.

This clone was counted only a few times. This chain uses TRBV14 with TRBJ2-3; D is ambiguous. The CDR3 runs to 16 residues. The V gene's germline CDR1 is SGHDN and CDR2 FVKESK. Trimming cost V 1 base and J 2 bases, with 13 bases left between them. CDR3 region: CASSQGLRWFTDTQYF. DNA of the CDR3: TGTGCCAGCAGCCAAGGTCTCAGGTGGTTCACAGATACGCAGTATTTT.